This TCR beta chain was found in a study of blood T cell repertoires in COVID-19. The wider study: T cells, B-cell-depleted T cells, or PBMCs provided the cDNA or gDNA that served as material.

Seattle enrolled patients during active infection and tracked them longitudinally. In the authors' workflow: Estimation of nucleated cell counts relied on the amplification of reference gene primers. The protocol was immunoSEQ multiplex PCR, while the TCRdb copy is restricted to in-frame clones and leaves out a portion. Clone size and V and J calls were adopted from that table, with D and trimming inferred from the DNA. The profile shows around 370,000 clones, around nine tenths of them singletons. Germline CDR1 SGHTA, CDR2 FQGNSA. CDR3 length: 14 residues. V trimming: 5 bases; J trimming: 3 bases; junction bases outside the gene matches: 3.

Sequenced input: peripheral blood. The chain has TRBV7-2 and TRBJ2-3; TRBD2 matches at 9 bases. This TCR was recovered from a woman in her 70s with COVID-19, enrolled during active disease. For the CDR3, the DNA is TGTGCCAGCAGCCGGAGCGGGGGGACAGATACGCAGTATTTT. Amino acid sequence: CASSRSGGTDTQYF.